This TCR beta chain was captured by sequencing in a study of T cell responses to AZD1222 COVID-19 vaccine. Points from the study as a whole: Spike-specific TCRs gained breadth and depth after people received two AZD1222 doses.

Here immunoSEQ multiplex PCR was the method, and the copy in TCRdb shows in-frame clones only, minus some. The sample lists approximately 200,000 clones; roughly 94% were seen once. Note on this clone: Its matching antigen is unknown.

The V and J ends lost 10 bases and 1 base, in that order; junction bases with no gene match: 8. The V gene's germline CDR1 is LNHDA and CDR2 SQIVND (reference sequence). CDR3 size: 15 residues. The chain couples TRBV19 to TRBJ2-2, with 8 positions matching TRBD2. The receptor was derived from an adult who received the MenACWY meningococcal vaccine as a control. Sequencing was performed on peripheral blood, taken 28 days after the second dose of the MenACWY control vaccine. The CDR3 DNA is TGTGCCACTTCACTAGCGGTGGTGAACACCGGGGAGCTGTTTTTT. Translation: CATSLAVVNTGELFF.